This entry features one T cell receptor beta chain sequence. Antigen specificity is unknown. Unique molecular identifiers were used in preparing the TCRbeta library. TCRdb fed the PCR reads into MiXCR, producing one record per CDR3 protein. The table shows around 270,000 distinct CDR3 sequences, with less than 9.5% occurring only once. The data derive from a study of T-cell reconstitution after alpha-beta-depleted transplantation in children. Study outcomes and limitations: In patients about two months after transplant, alpha-beta T cells reportedly arose from several hundred expanded graft clones. Hyperexpanded clones declined; after one year, newly produced T cells mostly supplied diversity. Certain patients had high TCRbeta diversity at day 60, and it came from recipient T cells and thymic progenitors that survived.

This CDR3 region has 16 residues. Germline CDR1 is DFQATT and CDR2 is SNEGSKA (reference sequence). The V gene lost 6 bases and the J gene lost 4 bases, with 23 bases spanning the gap. This sample comprised peripheral blood, obtained 360 days after TCRalphabeta/CD19-depleted stem cell transplant. The J gene is TRBJ2-3, the V gene TRBV20-1; a possible D gene is TRBD2 (7 bases). This TCR was sampled from a female patient between 2 and 15 years old who had a stem cell transplant for Fanconi anemia, so the T cells may come from the graft donor. The CDR3 sequence is CSARVDAGGGPDTQYF. The CDR3 DNA follows: TGCAGTGCCCGCGTGGATGCGGGCGGGGGCCCAGATACGCAGTATTTT.